The 13 T cell receptor beta chains listed next were all sequenced from one sample in a study of blood T cell repertoires in COVID-19. Libraries were prepared by immunoSEQ multiplex PCR; TCRdb keeps only in-frame clonotypes and omits some of them. The sample lists roughly 500,000 clones; roughly nine tenths were seen once. The specimen sequenced was PBMCs or T cells enriched from blood (not recorded which). The receptors were sampled from a woman between 55 and 75 years old who had recovered from COVID-19.

CDR3 amino acids: CASSQRLADAATQYF. The CDR3 bases are TGTGCCAGCAGCCAGAGACTAGCGGATGCAGCTACGCAGTATTTT. The gene calls are TRBV5-6 and TRBJ2-3; 9 nucleotides line up with TRBD2. With 4 bases clipped from V and 8 bases from J, the junction kept 11 bases outside the gene matches. This CDR3 is 15 amino acids long. CDR1 and CDR2 from the germline V gene are SGHDT and YYEEEE.

This clone was seen more than once but under ten times. This chain joins TRBV20-1 and TRBJ1-1, with 7 bases that match TRBD1. The CDR3 is 11 residues long. In germline, CDR1 is DFQATT, CDR2 SNEGSKA (reference sequence). The trim removed 5 bases at V and 11 bases at J, leaving 8 bases unmatched. CDR3: CSALKGATAFF. The DNA of the CDR3 is TGCAGTGCTTTAAAGGGGGCTACGGCTTTCTTT.

This chain links TRBV6-5 with TRBJ1-3; the D gene is possibly TRBD1 (5 bases). Germline V gene data show CDR1 as MNHEY and CDR2 as SVGAGI. This CDR3 region has 16 residues. V dropped 0 bases and J dropped 2 bases, with 11 bases sitting between them. The CDR3 nucleotides read TGTGCCAGCAGTTACTCGCAAAGGGGCCCTGGAAACACCATATATTTT. Its translation is CASSYSQRGPGNTIYF.

This clone was counted many times. The CDR3 spells CATSRVRSGGTEAFF. CDR3 DNA sequence: TGTGCCACCAGCAGAGTTCGGTCAGGGGGAACTGAAGCTTTCTTT. J is TRBJ1-1 and V is TRBV15, with 7 nucleotides matching TRBD1. The germline V gene has CDR1 LNHNV and CDR2 YYDKDF (reference sequence). The CDR3 extends over 15 amino acids. Germline trimming cut 1 base from V and 5 bases from J; bases unmatched to any gene: 7. The variable domain in full, with the rest retrieved from reference TRBV15 and TRBJ1-1, is DAMVIQNPRYQVTQFGKPVTLSCSQTLNHNVMYWYQQKSSQAPKLLFHYYDKDFNNEADTPDNFQSRRPNTSFCFLDIRSPGLGDTAMYLCATSRVRSGGTEAFFGQGTRLTVV.

The chain is built from TRBV6-6 and TRBJ1-5; D is ambiguous. The CDR3 is 12 amino acids. Between the trimmed V and J ends, which lost 2 bases and 5 bases, there was a span of 4 bases. Germline-derived CDR1 and CDR2 are MNHNY and SVGAGI (reference sequence). This CDR3 is CASSYPYQPQHF. CDR3 sequence (DNA): TGTGCCAGCAGTTACCCTTATCAGCCCCAGCATTTT.

The chain carries TRBV12-3 or TRBV12-4 and TRBJ1-6; D not resolved. The V gene lost 8 bases and the J gene lost 9 bases, with 14 bases spanning the gap. This CDR3 contains 13 residues. CDR3 DNA: TGTGCCAGCTCGACTCTAGAGGGTTCACCCCTCCACTTT. This sequence encodes CASSTLEGSPLHF.

The CDR3 DNA follows: TGTGCCGGGCGGGGGATCCCTGGAAACACCATATATTTT. Protein sequence: CAGRGIPGNTIYF. This sequence joins TRBV7-9 and TRBJ1-3; maybe TRBD1 (5 bases). CDR3 length: 13 residues. Germline-derived CDR1 and CDR2 are SEHNR and FQNEAQ (reference sequence). V was cut by 11 bases and J by 2 bases, with 13 bases left in between. Together with reference TRBV7-9 and TRBJ1-3, the CDR3 gives the full variable domain: DTGVSQNPRHKITKRGQNVTFRCDPISEHNRLYWYRQTLGQGPEFLTYFQNEAQLEKSRLLSDRFSAERPKGSFSTLEIQRTEQGDSAMYLCAGRGIPGNTIYFGEGSWLTVV.

J is TRBJ2-5 and V is TRBV7-8; TRBD2 agrees at 11 bases. This CDR3 region has 20 residues. The V gene's germline CDR1 is SGHVS and CDR2 FQNEAQ. V lost 3 bases, J lost 2 bases, and 17 bases stayed unmatched. The CDR3 here is CASSFRRTSGPHQGQETQYF. CDR3 nucleotide sequence: TGTGCCAGCAGCTTCCGGCGGACTAGCGGGCCACATCAGGGGCAAGAGACCCAGTACTTC.

The sample holds a few counts of this clone. The gene calls are TRBV4-2 and TRBJ1-3; D is undetermined. The germline V gene has CDR1 LGHNA and CDR2 YNFKEQ. The V end lost 4 bases, the J end lost 5 bases, and 24 bases lay between the germline ends. The CDR3 has 18 amino acids. DNA of the CDR3: TGTGCCAGCAGCCCGCAATTCCCCGGTCCCTCTTATAGAAACACCATATATTTT. Its protein is CASSPQFPGPSYRNTIYF.

This chain uses TRBV10-2 with TRBJ1-3; D possibly corresponds to TRBD1 (6 bases). Trimming removed 6 bases from V and 0 bases from J, with 9 bases in between. The length of the CDR3 is 14 residues. The germline gives CDR1 WSHSY, CDR2 SAAADI. DNA for the CDR3: TGCGCCAGCAGCCCACAGGGCTCTGGAAACACCATATATTTT. It encodes CASSPQGSGNTIYF.

The chain recombines TRBV7-9 with TRBJ1-5, with 7 bases identical to TRBD1. Germline CDR1 SEHNR, CDR2 FQNEAQ (reference sequence). The CDR3 covers 17 residues. V shed 3 bases, J shed 8 bases, and the junction held 16 bases outside the gene matches. For the CDR3, the DNA is TGTGCCAGCAGCTTGGGGGCTCTAGCCAGGGGGACGGAGCCCCAGCATTTT. It encodes CASSLGALARGTEPQHF.

This clone is a singleton in its sample. The genes are TRBV5-1 and TRBJ2-2, with 7 bases that match TRBD1. J gave up 6 bases and V 4 bases, and 6 bases lay outside the gene matches. Germline V gene lookup returns CDR1 SGHRS and CDR2 YFSETQ. CDR3 length equals 14 residues. For the CDR3, the DNA is TGCGCCAGCAGCCAAGGGGGACAGCCCGGGGAGCTGTTTTTT. Encoded protein: CASSQGGQPGELFF.

This clone was recorded only once. The chain recombines TRBV7-2 with TRBJ2-1; TRBD2 matches 10 bases. J was trimmed by 14 bases and V by 0 bases; bases with no gene match: 7. The CDR3 runs to 14 residues. Germline CDR1 and CDR2: SGHTA and FQGNSA. Written as DNA, the CDR3 is TGTGCCAGCAGCTTAGCCAGCACTAGCGGGGTAAAGTTCTTC. As protein: CASSLASTSGVKFF. Supplemented by reference TRBV7-2 and TRBJ2-1, the full variable domain reads GAGVSQSPSNKVTEKGKDVELRCDPISGHTALYWYRQSLGQGLEFLIYFQGNSAPDKSGLPSDRFSAERTGGSVSTLTIQRTQQEDSAVYLCASSLASTSGVKFFGPGTRLTVL.